This T cell receptor beta chain was found in a study of blood T cell repertoires in COVID-19. Background on the study: T cells, B-cell-depleted T cells, or PBMCs supplied cDNA or gDNA.

The repertoire was sequenced with immunoSEQ multiplex PCR; TCRdb's copy has only in-frame clones and lacks some. The sample comprises around 190,000 clones, roughly 85% of which are singletons, and around 9% rests with the top ten. Per germline, CDR1 KGHSH and CDR2 LQKENI. CDR3 size: 15 residues. Trimming removed 2 bases from V and 3 bases from J; junction bases left unmatched: 7. The rearrangement joins TRBV18 to TRBJ2-7; 7 bases map to TRBD1. The sequence came from a man aged 50 to 59 with active or convalescent COVID-19. Sequencing used peripheral blood. The DNA for the CDR3 is TGTGCCAGCTCACCAATAGGGACAGAGGACTACGAGCAGTACTTC. Translation gives CASSPIGTEDYEQYF.